The 10 T cell receptor beta chains given below trace back to one sample, sequenced in a study of control samples from healthy donors and cancer patients. Profiling relied on immunoSEQ multiplex PCR, and the TCRdb table lists in-frame clones only, not all of them. The sample yields just over 150,000 clones, roughly 92% seen once. Sequencing used blood. The receptors come from a man aged 50-60 years in good health.

The chain is built from TRBV6-1 and TRBJ2-3; D call uncertain. With 2 bases removed from V and 4 bases from J, the gap between germline ends came to 7 bases. The germline V gene encodes CDR1 MNHNS and CDR2 SASEGT. This CDR3 region has 13 residues. The CDR3 DNA reads TGTGCCAGCAGTGAACTTGGTGCAGATACGCAGTATTTT. It encodes CASSELGADTQYF.

The table lists this clone with a count of one. The chain links TRBV2 to TRBJ1-4; a weak D match, TRBD1 (5 bases). The germline V gene has CDR1 SNHLY and CDR2 FYNNEI. V gave up 7 bases and J gave up 8 bases, with 20 bases separating them. This CDR3 comprises 15 residues. CDR3 residues: CASTLGGTAGEKLFF. In nucleotides, the CDR3 is TGTGCCAGCACCTTGGGGGGTACGGCGGGCGAAAAACTGTTTTTT.

This chain links TRBV12-3 or TRBV12-4 with TRBJ1-2; TRBD1 aligns across 7 bases. The CDR3 totals 12 residues. V lost 11 bases to trimming and J lost 6 bases; unmatched junction nucleotides: 9. CDR3 in amino acids: CAWGRGRDGYTF. CDR3 sequence (DNA): TGTGCCTGGGGAAGGGGGCGTGATGGCTACACCTTC.

This clone has just a few counts. The CDR3: CASSEYKNSPLHF. CDR3 DNA: TGTGCCAGCAGTGAATATAAAAATTCACCCCTCCACTTT. V gene TRBV25-1 combines with J gene TRBJ1-6; D gene ambiguous. CDR1 is MGHDK, CDR2 SYGVNS, per germline. CDR3 length: 13 amino acids. Trimming stripped 0 bases from V and 7 bases from J, with 4 bases between.

This chain uses TRBV5-1 with TRBJ1-2; possibly TRBD1 for D (6 bases). The ends were cut back, 4 bases at V and 8 bases at J, with 21 bases in the middle. This CDR3 comprises 15 residues. Germline-derived CDR1 and CDR2 are SGHRS and YFSETQ. The CDR3 DNA is TGCGCCAGCAGCGATGGGAGTCTGGGGGCGGTGGGCTACACCTTC. It encodes CASSDGSLGAVGYTF. The whole variable domain, remainder taken from reference TRBV5-1 and TRBJ1-2, is KAGVTQTPRYLIKTRGQQVTLSCSPISGHRSVSWYQQTPGQGLQFLFEYFSETQRNKGNFPGRFSGRQFSNSRSEMNVSTLELGDSALYLCASSDGSLGAVGYTFGSGTRLTVV.

This chain joins TRBV6-1 and TRBJ1-1; the match to TRBD1 covers 10 bases. Unmatched junction bases numbered 7, after V lost 4 bases and J lost 8 bases. The CDR3 loop spans 14 amino acids. From germline, CDR1 is MNHNS and CDR2 SASEGT. CDR3 sequence reads: CASSVADRGKEAFF. The CDR3 region has the DNA TGTGCCAGCAGTGTAGCGGACAGGGGGAAGGAAGCTTTCTTT.

The CDR3 coding sequence is TGTGCCAGCAGTGAGTTTGCCTGGAGACAGGCGAATCAGCCCCAGCATTTT. Translating it yields CASSEFAWRQANQPQHF. The J gene is TRBJ1-5, the V gene TRBV6-1; D might be TRBD1 (6 bases). CDR1 and CDR2 (germline): MNHNS, SASEGT. Trimming stripped 3 bases from V and 4 bases from J, with 19 bases between. CDR3 length: 17 residues.

V usage is TRBV3-1 (or the pseudogene TRBV3-2) and J usage is TRBJ1-3; no clear D gene. V lost 1 base to trimming and J lost 3 bases, with 10 bases between them. This CDR3 has 15 residues. Per the germline V gene, CDR1 is LGHDT and CDR2 is YNNKEL (reference sequence). The CDR3 nucleotides read TGTGCCAGCAGCCAAGTCCCGTCTCGTGGAAACACCATATATTTT. This translates into CASSQVPSRGNTIYF.

This clone has more than one count but fewer than ten. J is TRBJ1-2 and V is TRBV7-9; a possible D gene is TRBD1 (5 bases). The length of the CDR3 is 13 residues. Looked up from germline, CDR1 is SEHNR and CDR2 is FQNEAQ (reference sequence). V was trimmed by 8 bases and J by 0 bases, leaving 10 bases between them. The CDR3 reads CASEGIANYGYTF. The DNA of the CDR3 is TGTGCCAGCGAGGGGATTGCTAACTATGGCTACACCTTC.

The chain recombines TRBV14 with TRBJ1-4; unclear D gene. Germline V gives CDR1 SGHDN, CDR2 FVKESK. V was pared by 3 bases and J by 8 bases, with 16 bases between. The CDR3 totals 15 residues. In DNA form, the CDR3 reads TGTGCCAGCAGCCAGTTGTCGGATCGTCAGGAAAAACTGTTTTTT. Translated, it gives CASSQLSDRQEKLFF.